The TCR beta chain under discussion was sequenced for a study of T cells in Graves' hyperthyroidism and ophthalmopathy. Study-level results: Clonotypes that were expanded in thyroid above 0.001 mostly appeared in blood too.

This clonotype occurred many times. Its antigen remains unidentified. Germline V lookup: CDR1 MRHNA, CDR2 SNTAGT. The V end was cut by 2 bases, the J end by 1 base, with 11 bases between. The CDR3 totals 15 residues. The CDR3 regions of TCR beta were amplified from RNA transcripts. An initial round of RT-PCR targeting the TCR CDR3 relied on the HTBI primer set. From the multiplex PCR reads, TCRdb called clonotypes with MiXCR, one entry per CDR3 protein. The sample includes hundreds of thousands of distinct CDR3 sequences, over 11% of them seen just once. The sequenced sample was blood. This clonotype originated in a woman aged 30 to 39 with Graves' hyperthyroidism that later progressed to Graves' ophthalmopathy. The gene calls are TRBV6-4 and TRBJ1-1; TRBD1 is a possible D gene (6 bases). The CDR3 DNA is TGTGCCAGCAGTGACACCGGGACACCGAACACTGAAGCTTTCTTT. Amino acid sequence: CASSDTGTPNTEAFF.